This T cell receptor beta chain stems from a study of cytomegalovirus exposure and HLA in healthy donors. The PCR used 60 Vbeta and 13 Jbeta primers. TCRdb keeps only in-frame clones here, not all; method: immunoSEQ multiplex PCR. Among approximately 110,000 clones listed, around 75% were seen once. The table lists this clone with a count of one. The target antigen is unknown. V was clipped by 0 bases and J by 3 bases; unmatched bases: 13. Looked up from germline, CDR1 is SGHRS and CDR2 is YFSETQ. The CDR3 contains 19 residues. Findings of the study overall: Sequencing depth across donors, presence/absence analyses assumed, was roughly uniform.

This TCR was sampled from a middle-aged man in good health and CMV-seronegative. Material: PBMCs. The chain has TRBV5-1 and TRBJ2-4; 9 nucleotides align to TRBD1. In nucleotides, the CDR3 is TGCGCCAGCAGCTTGGCCGGGACAGGGCTTCTCCTTGACAAAAACATTCAGTACTTC. Its protein is CASSLAGTGLLLDKNIQYF.